This TCR beta chain originates from a study of shared clonotypes between healthy human individuals. Study information: Each donor's CD4 naive and CD4 memory cells filled three plates apiece, CD8 naive two, and CD8 memory one.

Healthy adults negative for HIV, lacking recent acute infections or vaccinations, served as donors. The genomic DNA of each subset was split evenly across several immunoSEQ plates. Clones were sequenced by immunoSEQ multiplex PCR, and TCRdb holds only the in-frame ones, with some missing. The data contain 2 million to 2.5 million clones, approximately 94% of them singletons. Germline V gene sequence: CDR1 SGHNT, CDR2 YYREEE (reference sequence). Trimming removed 5 bases from V and 0 bases from J; junction bases left unmatched: 8. The CDR3 is 16 residues long. Findings and caveats of the study: Memory subsets had estimated richness that was generally smaller than that of naive subsets.

Notes on this clone: Its antigen is undetermined.

Sample: naive CD4+ T cells sorted from blood. Subset specified: CD45RA+ positively selected. The rearrangement joins TRBV5-4 to TRBJ1-1; 9 bases align to TRBD1. This receptor was taken from a man between 18 and 35 years old in good health. Here the CDR3 reads CASSQRQGGMNTEAFF. Here the CDR3 DNA reads TGTGCCAGCAGTCAGAGACAGGGGGGAATGAACACTGAAGCTTTCTTT.